This TCR beta chain was sequenced for a study of T cell repertoires in cytomegalovirus infection. MiXCR, run by TCRdb on the reads, gives a single entry per CDR3 protein. The profile covers roughly 300,000 distinct CDR3 sequences, with more than 20% appearing a single time and approximately 14% taken by the ten largest. Germline CDR1 is MDHEN and CDR2 is SYDVKM. Deletions cut 8 bases from V and 7 bases from J, with 9 bases between. This CDR3 spans 12 amino acids. Points from the study as a whole: In two of eight donors, the top clonotype was HLA-C-restricted CMV-specific. Frequencies of public TCR beta families were cumulated, and this identified carriers of CMV plus the relevant HLA.

On this clonotype: Its antigen remains unidentified.

Sequenced input: PBMCs. The receptor comes from a human donor in good health (CMV status not recorded). Some clones in this sample may be carry-over from other donors' samples. The chain uses TRBV28 and TRBJ1-6; no firm D call. The CDR3 coding sequence is TGTGCCAGCGGTCTCTTAAATTCACCCCTCCACTTT. Translating gives CASGLLNSPLHF.